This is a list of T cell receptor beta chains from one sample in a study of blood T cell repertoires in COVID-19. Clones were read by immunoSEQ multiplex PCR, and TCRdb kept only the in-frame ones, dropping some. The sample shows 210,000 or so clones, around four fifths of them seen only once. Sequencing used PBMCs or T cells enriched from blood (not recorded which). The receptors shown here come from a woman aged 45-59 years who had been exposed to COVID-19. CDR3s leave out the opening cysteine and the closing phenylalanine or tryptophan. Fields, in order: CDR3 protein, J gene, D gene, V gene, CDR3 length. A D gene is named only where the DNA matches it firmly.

ASSSGGTNTEAF | TRBJ1-1 | . | TRBV7-2 | 12
ARSGVSRQY | TRBJ2-3 | . | TRBV5-3 | 9
ASSVGRGPSYEQY | TRBJ2-7 | . | TRBV9 | 13
ASSPIGRGFGNTIY | TRBJ1-3 | . | TRBV14 | 14
ASSPRRTSRPDTQY | TRBJ2-3 | . | TRBV7-9 | 14
ASSSSTEFSGNTIY | TRBJ1-3 | . | TRBV28 | 14
ASSLRGRSPQETQY | TRBJ2-5 | . | TRBV5-5 | 14
ATSRPDSSEQY | TRBJ2-7 | . | TRBV15 | 11
ASSSTGTNEKLF | TRBJ1-4 | . | TRBV7-9 | 12
ASSEGSSSFAGSRGYT | TRBJ1-2 | . | TRBV6-1 | 16
ASQRQGATEAF | TRBJ1-1 | TRBD1 | TRBV25-1 | 11
ASSYLGQEETQY | TRBJ2-5 | TRBD1 | TRBV6-5 | 12
ASRGRDSLSAY | TRBJ2-7 | TRBD1 | TRBV2 | 11
ASMQQGSYNSPLH | TRBJ1-6 | . | TRBV30 | 13
ASSLGTGNSGANVLT | TRBJ2-6 | TRBD1 | TRBV19 | 15
ASSYDSYLDTQY | TRBJ2-3 | . | TRBV6-5 | 12
ASSYLEDQPQH | TRBJ1-5 | . | TRBV6-2/TRBV6-3 | 11
ASSIDNRALDYT | TRBJ1-2 | . | TRBV19 | 12
ASSLEVGQAYEQY | TRBJ2-7 | TRBD1 | TRBV5-1 | 13
ASRGGNNEQF | TRBJ2-1 | TRBD2 | TRBV19 | 10
ASSLSGGIDLGYT | TRBJ1-2 | . | TRBV6-2/TRBV6-3 | 13
AISAGTGGYEQY | TRBJ2-7 | TRBD1 | TRBV6-4 | 12
ASSLYRGNTEAF | TRBJ1-1 | . | TRBV5-1 | 12
ASRASGGSVF | TRBJ2-1 | TRBD2 | TRBV5-1 | 10
ASSTTGQLNTEAF | TRBJ1-1 | TRBD1 | TRBV19 | 13
ASSGRGTTEAF | TRBJ1-1 | . | TRBV12-3/TRBV12-4 | 11